This T cell receptor beta chain stems from a study of T cell repertoires in cytomegalovirus infection. In the study overall: Alongside well-studied HLA-B-restricted CMV epitopes, recently identified HLA-C-restricted CMV epitopes were also used. Indications came from public TCR beta signatures; they pointed to CMV infection and to a matching HLA type.

On this clonotype itself: The antigen remains undetermined.

TCRdb re-called the reads with MiXCR, one entry per CDR3 protein. This sample has hundreds of thousands of distinct CDR3 sequences, with around a third found just once. Overall study results and limits: CMV carriers with the relevant HLA were identified by cumulative public TCR beta family frequency. Across the ex vivo response, the dominant clonotypes were HLA-C-restricted CMV-specific TCR beta clonotypes.

The sequences come from cultured PBMCs, collected from culture after CMV antigen stimulation. The receptor was isolated from a human donor in good health (CMV status not recorded). Some clones in this sample may be carry-over from other donors' samples.

This CDR3 reads CASSKREWAYEQYF. The CDR3 region has the DNA TGTGCCAGCAGCAAGCGGGAGTGGGCCTACGAGCAGTACTTC. The V gene is TRBV27, the J gene TRBJ2-7, with 8 bases aligning to TRBD2. V was clipped by 6 bases and J by 2 bases; unmatched bases: 6. CDR3 size: 14 residues. Germline CDR1 reads MNHEY; CDR2 reads SMNVEV (reference sequence).